Following are 23 T cell receptor beta chains from one sample sequenced in a study of T cell responses to AZD1222 COVID-19 vaccine. Sequencing used immunoSEQ multiplex PCR; TCRdb keeps in-frame clones, though not all of them. The repertoire has under 95,000 clones, 90% of them found once; the top ten carry under 1.5%. The material sequenced was peripheral blood, taken 28 days after the second AZD1222 dose. The source is an adult who received the AZD1222 COVID-19 vaccine.

The J gene is TRBJ2-5, the V gene TRBV4-2; 15 bases line up with TRBD2. The CDR3 runs 16 residues. Germline V gene data show CDR1 as LGHNA and CDR2 as YNFKEQ. Germline trimming cut 4 bases from V and 4 bases from J; bases unmatched to any gene: 4. The CDR3 sequence: CASSPGTSGGRETQYF. The CDR3 DNA is TGTGCCAGCAGCCCGGGGACTAGCGGGGGGCGAGAGACCCAGTACTTC.

The chain has TRBV10-1 and TRBJ2-1; D is ambiguous. Germline CDR1 and CDR2: WNHNN and SYGVQD (reference sequence). The CDR3 has 12 amino acids. Trimming took off 10 bases at V and 0 bases at J, with 7 bases between the two ends. In nucleotides, the CDR3 is TGCGCCACCAGGCGCTCCTACAATGAGCAGTTCTTC. Encoded protein: CATRRSYNEQFF.

The CDR3 protein is CSAKQGYGYTF. In DNA form, the CDR3 reads TGCAGTGCTAAACAGGGATATGGCTACACCTTC. V is TRBV20-1 and J is TRBJ1-2; D perhaps matches TRBD1 (6 bases). This CDR3 has 11 residues. Germline V gene data show CDR1 as DFQATT and CDR2 as SNEGSKA (reference sequence). V was shortened by 4 bases and J by 5 bases, with 8 bases between the two germline ends.

V gene TRBV7-9 combines with J gene TRBJ1-1; TRBD1 matches at 7 bases. With V trimmed by 7 bases and J by 2 bases, 7 bases remained unmatched. Germline V gene data show CDR1 as SEHNR and CDR2 as FQNEAQ (reference sequence). CDR3 length: 14 amino acids. The CDR3 sequence is CASTQGEVNTEAFF. Here the CDR3 DNA reads TGTGCCAGCACCCAGGGGGAGGTTAACACTGAAGCTTTCTTT.

The chain carries TRBV5-1 and TRBJ1-1, with D tentatively TRBD1 (5 bases). Germline V gene lookup returns CDR1 SGHRS and CDR2 YFSETQ. The CDR3 is 13 amino acids. V lost 3 bases and J 3 bases, leaving 9 bases between the germline ends. CDR3 in DNA: TGCGCCAGCAGCTGGGGGGAGGACACTGAAGCTTTCTTT. Translation: CASSWGEDTEAFF. Combining the CDR3 with reference TRBV5-1 and TRBJ1-1 gives the whole variable domain KAGVTQTPRYLIKTRGQQVTLSCSPISGHRSVSWYQQTPGQGLQFLFEYFSETQRNKGNFPGRFSGRQFSNSRSEMNVSTLELGDSALYLCASSWGEDTEAFFGQGTRLTVV.

The rearrangement uses TRBV24-1 and TRBJ1-5; no definite D call. V lost 2 bases and J 3 bases, leaving 10 bases between the germline ends. The CDR3 runs 15 residues. Germline values: CDR1 KGHDR, CDR2 SFDVKD. The CDR3 DNA reads as TGTGCCACCAGTGATTCCCCGGGAAACAATCAGCCCCAGCATTTT. Encoded protein: CATSDSPGNNQPQHF.

This chain connects TRBV14 to TRBJ1-4; D might be TRBD1 (6 bases). The length of the CDR3 is 16 residues. Trimming left V 0 bases short and J 1 base short, with 9 bases between. In germline, CDR1 is SGHDN, CDR2 FVKESK. The CDR3 nucleotides are TGTGCCAGCAGCCAAGACCCAGGGGTAACTAATGAAAAACTGTTTTTT. This translates into CASSQDPGVTNEKLFF.

The chain links TRBV7-9 to TRBJ2-7; D is undetermined. Per germline, CDR1 SEHNR and CDR2 FQNEAQ (reference sequence). This CDR3 spans 11 amino acids. V lost 4 bases, J lost 5 bases, and 6 bases lay in between. CDR3 in DNA: TGTGCCAGCAGCTCCCTGAACGAGCAGTACTTC. Translating it yields CASSSLNEQYF.

CDR3 loop: CASSLKGGFTGNTIYF. The DNA of the CDR3 is TGTGCCAGCAGTTTAAAGGGGGGATTCACTGGAAACACCATATATTTT. The chain combines TRBV27 with TRBJ1-3; a weak D match, TRBD1 (6 bases). The CDR3 has 16 amino acids. Trimming took off 2 bases at V and 2 bases at J, with 13 bases between the two ends. CDR1 is MNHEY and CDR2 is SMNVEV in the germline V gene (reference sequence).

V gene TRBV5-8 combines with J gene TRBJ2-2; the match to TRBD1 covers 7 bases. The V gene end was trimmed by 4 bases and the J gene end by 5 bases; junction bases not matched to a gene: 14. Germline assignment: CDR1 SGHTS and CDR2 YDEGEE. The CDR3 consists of 17 residues. The CDR3 DNA sequence: TGTGCCAGCAGCAAGTGGCGTGTACAGGGGATTACCGGGGAGCTGTTTTTT. Its protein product is CASSKWRVQGITGELFF.

This clone was seen once. This chain links TRBV9 with TRBJ1-1; D possibly corresponds to TRBD1 (5 bases). V lost 0 bases, J lost 4 bases, and 10 bases lay in between. Germline V gene data show CDR1 as SGDLS and CDR2 as YYNGEE. There are 14 residues in the CDR3. CDR3 amino acids: CASSVGAGSTEAFF. As DNA, the CDR3 is TGTGCCAGCAGCGTAGGGGCAGGGAGCACTGAAGCTTTCTTT.

This chain joins TRBV10-1 and TRBJ2-1; D not certain. Germline CDR1 is WNHNN and CDR2 is SYGVQD (reference sequence). This CDR3 is 13 amino acids long. V lost 3 bases and J 6 bases, leaving 9 bases between the germline ends. The CDR3 coding sequence is TGCGCCAGCAGTGATTTCGGCGGCAATGAGCAGTTCTTC. Protein product: CASSDFGGNEQFF.

This rearrangement joins TRBV7-2 to TRBJ1-2; a possible D gene is TRBD1 (6 bases). The CDR3 covers 15 residues. V shed 5 bases and J shed 2 bases, with 15 bases lying between them. Germline V gene lookup returns CDR1 SGHTA and CDR2 FQGNSA. Written as DNA, the CDR3 is TGTGCCAGCAGCCCCTCAGGGGACCCGAACTATGGCTACACCTTC. Translating it yields CASSPSGDPNYGYTF.

This clone was found a few times. CDR3 DNA sequence: TGTGCCTGGAGTGGGAGCGGGGGGGCAGATACGCAGTATTTT. It specifies CAWSGSGGADTQYF. The rearrangement uses TRBV30 and TRBJ2-3, with TRBD2 identical over 10 bases. The V segment lost 1 base and the J segment 4 bases; nucleotides outside the gene matches: 2. Germline CDR1 and CDR2: GTSNPN and SVGIG (reference sequence). This CDR3 has 14 residues.

The chain joins TRBV9 to TRBJ1-6; no clear D. Trimming took off 4 bases at V and 0 bases at J, with 17 bases between the two ends. Per germline, CDR1 SGDLS and CDR2 YYNGEE. The CDR3 totals 18 residues. The CDR3 DNA sequence: TGTGCCAGCAGCCAAAATGGGGTCGTTAGCTCCTATAATTCACCCCTCCACTTT. Protein: CASSQNGVVSSYNSPLHF.

This CDR3 reads CASSVDLGLEAFF. The CDR3 DNA reads as TGTGCCAGCAGCGTAGATTTGGGTCTTGAAGCTTTCTTT. The chain employs TRBV9 and TRBJ1-1; no firm D call. The germline V and J ends were trimmed by 0 bases and 7 bases, with 10 bases remaining between them. The CDR3 length is 13 residues. Germline V lookup: CDR1 SGDLS, CDR2 YYNGEE.

V gene TRBV5-1 combines with J gene TRBJ1-2; unclear D gene. From germline, CDR1 is SGHRS and CDR2 YFSETQ. The CDR3 is 17 amino acids. The V end lost 2 bases, the J end lost 1 base, and 18 bases lay between the germline ends. The CDR3 region is CASSFGSQSRFNYGYTF. In DNA form, the CDR3 reads TGCGCCAGCAGCTTTGGGTCGCAGAGCCGATTTAACTATGGCTACACCTTC.

V is TRBV7-2 and J is TRBJ2-2; 9 bases are shared with TRBD2. The CDR3 contains 15 residues. Germline-derived CDR1 and CDR2 are SGHTA and FQGNSA. The CDR3, as DNA: TGTGCGCGGGCTAGCGGGGCTTCGAACACCGGGGAGCTGTTTTTT. Amino acid sequence: CARASGASNTGELFF.

The gene calls are TRBV5-6 and TRBJ2-7, with D possibly being TRBD1 (5 bases). The CDR3 has 14 residues. The V gene's germline CDR1 is SGHDT and CDR2 YYEEEE. Trimming shortened V by 2 bases and J by 2 bases, and 11 bases separated the two germline ends. CDR3 DNA sequence: TGTGCCAGCAGCTTTCTAAGGGGCGCCTACGAGCAGTACTTC. Amino acid sequence: CASSFLRGAYEQYF.

The J gene is TRBJ1-2, the V gene TRBV28, with D uncertain. CDR1 is MDHEN and CDR2 is SYDVKM in the germline V gene. This CDR3 comprises 12 residues. V lost 2 bases and J lost 2, with 3 bases in between. CDR3 DNA: TGTGCCAGCAGTTTACGGAACTATGGCTACACCTTC. It translates to CASSLRNYGYTF.

V and J are TRBV9 and TRBJ2-1; 12 positions agree with TRBD2. V was pared by 4 bases and J by 5 bases, with 7 bases of the junction left unmatched. The CDR3 loop spans 16 amino acids. The germline V gene has CDR1 SGDLS and CDR2 YYNGEE. The CDR3 DNA follows: TGTGCCAGCAGCCCCCGACTAGCGGGGGATAACAATGAGCAGTTCTTC. Its protein product is CASSPRLAGDNNEQFF.

The chain has TRBV28 and TRBJ1-6, with D possibly matching TRBD1 (6 bases). Trimming removed 3 bases at V and 0 bases at J, with 12 bases between. Looked up from germline, CDR1 is MDHEN and CDR2 is SYDVKM. CDR3 length equals 17 residues. CDR3 DNA sequence: TGTGCCAGCAGTTTCTGGGACACAGGCTCCTATAATTCACCCCTCCACTTT. Encoded protein: CASSFWDTGSYNSPLHF.

V and J are TRBV12-3 or TRBV12-4 and TRBJ1-1; D unclear. The CDR3 length is 11 residues. Trimming stripped 5 bases from V and 7 bases from J, with 8 bases between. The CDR3 loop reads CASSSPDEAFF. Written as DNA, the CDR3 is TGTGCCAGCAGTAGCCCCGATGAAGCTTTCTTT.